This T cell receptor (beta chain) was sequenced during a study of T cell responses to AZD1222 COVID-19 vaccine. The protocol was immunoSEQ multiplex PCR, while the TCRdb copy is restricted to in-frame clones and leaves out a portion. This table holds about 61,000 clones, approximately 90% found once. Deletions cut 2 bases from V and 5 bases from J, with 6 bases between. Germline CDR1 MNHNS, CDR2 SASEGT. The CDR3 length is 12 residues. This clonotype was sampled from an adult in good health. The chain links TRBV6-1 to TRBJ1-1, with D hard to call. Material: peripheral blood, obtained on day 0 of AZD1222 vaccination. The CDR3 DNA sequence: TGTGCCAGCAGTGAAAGTCGAACTGAAGCTTTCTTT. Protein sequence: CASSESRTEAFF.